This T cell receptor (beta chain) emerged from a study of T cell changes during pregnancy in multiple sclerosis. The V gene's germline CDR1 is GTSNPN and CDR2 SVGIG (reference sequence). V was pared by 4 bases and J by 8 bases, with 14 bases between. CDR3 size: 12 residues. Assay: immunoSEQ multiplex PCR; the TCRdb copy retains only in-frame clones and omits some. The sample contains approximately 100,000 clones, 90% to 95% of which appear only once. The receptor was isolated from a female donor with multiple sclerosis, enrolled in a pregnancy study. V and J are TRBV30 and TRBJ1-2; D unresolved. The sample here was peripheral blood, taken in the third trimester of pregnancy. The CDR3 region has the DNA TGTGCCTGGATCCCCGACCGCGGGGGCTACACCTTC. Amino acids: CAWIPDRGGYTF.